This T cell receptor beta chain emerged from a study of Graves' ophthalmopathy and Graves' hyperthyroidism. Germline V gene lookup returns CDR1 SGHVS and CDR2 FQNEAQ. V was cut by 6 bases and J by 0 bases, with 12 bases left in between. CDR3 length equals 15 residues. Using RNA transcripts, the TCR beta CDR3 regions were amplified. Scientists carried out first-round RT-PCR using HTBI primers and then a second-round multiplex PCR. TCRdb re-analysed the multiplex PCR reads in MiXCR, keeping a single row per CDR3 protein. Of about 590,000 distinct CDR3 sequences listed, approximately 37% are singletons. The V and J genes are TRBV7-8 and TRBJ1-5, with D hard to call. This TCR came from an adult man with Graves' hyperthyroidism. Sequencing used peripheral blood or thyroid tissue (not recorded which). In nucleotides, the CDR3 is TGTGCCAGCAGACCCGGACGGTTTAGCAATCAGCCCCAGCATTTT. Protein product: CASRPGRFSNQPQHF.